The 18 T cell receptor beta chains listed next were all sequenced from one sample in a study of T cell repertoires in cytomegalovirus infection (dated by TCRdb to between 2018 and 2021). What these receptors recognize is not known. The treatment or condition label, as the study defines it: in vitro stimulation with specific CMV peptide epitopes to enrich CMV-specific T cells. These reads were obtained on an Illumina HiSeq 1500. Starting from the raw public reads, TCRdb applied fastp trimming at Q25, assembled clones with MiXCR and retained in-frame beta chains. Entries that share a CDR3 protein sequence are merged under the most common genes and DNA. The table for this sample lists fewer than 1,000,000 distinct CDR3 sequences; approximately 31% of them were counted only once. The ten most abundant clones make up about an eighth of the sample. The sample consisted of cultured CD8+ T cells from PBMCs, taken from culture after CMV antigen stimulation. The origin of the receptors is a human donor in good health (CMV status not recorded). Some clones in this sample may be carry-over from other donors' samples.

The V and J genes are TRBV27 and TRBJ2-7; no definite D call. Germline CDR1 and CDR2: MNHEY and SMNVEV (reference sequence). The CDR3 spans 14 residues. V was cut by 4 bases and J by 3 bases, with 13 bases left in between. This CDR3 reads CASSSQRFNYEQYV. The CDR3 DNA reads as TGTGCCAGCAGTTCACAGCGTTTTAACTACGAGCAGTACGTC.

CDR3 loop: CASSNHWREALNEQYF. CDR3 DNA: TGTGCCAGCAGCAATCATTGGAGAGAAGCCTTAAACGAGCAGTACTTC. This rearrangement joins TRBV6-1 to TRBJ2-7; D is undetermined. This CDR3 has 16 residues. V was pared by 6 bases and J by 5 bases, with 23 bases between. Germline V gene sequence: CDR1 MNHNS, CDR2 SASEGT.

The rearrangement joins TRBV7-9 to TRBJ1-1, with a possible D match to TRBD1 (6 bases). V shed 7 bases and J shed 6 bases, with 24 bases lying between them. Germline lookup yields CDR1 SEHNR and CDR2 FQNEAQ (reference sequence). The CDR3 is made up of 16 amino acids. In DNA form, the CDR3 reads TGTGCCAGCATCCCTCCCGTGGGGGCGCGTAATTCTGAAGCTTTCTTT. Translating gives CASIPPVGARNSEAFF.

There are many counts of this clonotype. V gene TRBV11-1 combines with J gene TRBJ2-7, with D unresolved. The CDR3 has 15 amino acids. The germline V gene encodes CDR1 SGHAT and CDR2 FQDESV (reference sequence). Trimming cost V 2 bases and J 3 bases, with 14 bases left between them. The CDR3 DNA reads as TGTGCCAGCAGCTTATGGAGAGGAGCTAACTACGAGCAGTACTTC. It translates to CASSLWRGANYEQYF.

This rearrangement joins TRBV5-1 to TRBJ2-2; D is perhaps TRBD1 or TRBD2 (7 bases each). The CDR3 covers 15 residues. The germline V gene has CDR1 SGHRS and CDR2 YFSETQ. Trimming cost V 4 bases and J 6 bases, with 16 bases left between them. For the CDR3, the DNA is TGCGCCAGCAGCCCCTCGACAGGGAGGGCCGGGGAGCTGTTTTTT. It translates to CASSPSTGRAGELFF.

In this sample, this clonotype turned up once. The J gene is TRBJ2-4, the V gene TRBV2, with a weak D call TRBD1 (6 bases). Germline loops: CDR1 SNHLY, CDR2 FYNNEI. The germline V and J ends were trimmed by 6 bases and 3 bases, with 15 bases remaining between them. This CDR3 is built from 15 residues. The CDR3 is CASSDLQGGKNIQYF. The DNA of the CDR3 is TGTGCCAGCAGCGACTTACAGGGTGGCAAAAACATTCAGTACTTC.

The chain is built from TRBV5-6 and TRBJ2-7; no reliable D call. CDR3 length: 14 amino acids. The V gene's germline CDR1 is SGHDT and CDR2 YYEEEE. V shed 0 bases and J shed 0 bases, with 7 bases lying between them. CDR3 bases: TGTGCCAGCAGCTTGGCCGACGACTCCTACGAGCAGTACGTC. Its protein product is CASSLADDSYEQYV.

This rearrangement joins TRBV7-9 to TRBJ1-4, with 8 nucleotides matching TRBD1. The CDR3 loop spans 14 amino acids. Trimming at V came to 4 bases and at J to 5 bases, leaving 3 bases not matched to a gene. Germline-derived CDR1 and CDR2 are SEHNR and FQNEAQ (reference sequence). The chain's CDR3 is CASSWTGMNEKLFF. The CDR3 bases are TGTGCCAGCAGCTGGACAGGGATGAATGAAAAACTGTTTTTT.

This clonotype occurred a few times. The V and J genes are TRBV6-2 or TRBV6-3 and TRBJ2-1, with 9 bases identical to TRBD1. Looked up from germline, CDR1 is MNHEY and CDR2 is SVGEGT. The V gene end was trimmed by 0 bases and the J gene end by 11 bases; junction bases not matched to a gene: 11. The CDR3 sequence is 16 residues long. DNA of the CDR3: TGTGCCAGCAGTTACTCTCAGGACAGGGGTTCTTTAAAGCAGTTCTTC. Translating gives CASSYSQDRGSLKQFF.

This clonotype came up many times. The V gene is TRBV7-6, the J gene TRBJ1-2; 8 positions match TRBD1. J was trimmed by 7 bases and V by 1 base; bases with no gene match: 11. Germline V gives CDR1 SGHVS, CDR2 FNYEAQ. This CDR3 has 16 amino acids. The DNA of the CDR3 is TGTGCCAGCAGCTTAGAGCCGGGACAGGCCGCGGGTGGCTACACCTTC. Encoded protein: CASSLEPGQAAGGYTF.

This clonotype appeared a few times. The chain couples TRBV6-1 to TRBJ1-1, with TRBD1 matching over 7 bases. Unmatched junction bases numbered 33, after V lost 5 bases and J lost 6 bases. This CDR3 is 22 amino acids long. Germline V gene lookup returns CDR1 MNHNS and CDR2 SASEGT. The CDR3 loop reads CASSPRSRDYYEGAGGSSEAFF. The CDR3 DNA reads TGTGCCAGCAGTCCCCGGAGCCGGGACTACTACGAGGGGGCGGGGGGTAGCTCTGAAGCTTTCTTT.

This clonotype was found a few times. The CDR3 coding sequence is TGCGCCAGCAGCCAAGATTATCCTAGCGGGGGTAGTGAGCAGTTCTTC. Residues: CASSQDYPSGGSEQFF. The genes are TRBV4-1 and TRBJ2-1, with TRBD2 matching over 10 bases. Germline V gives CDR1 MGHRA, CDR2 YSYEKL. The V gene end was trimmed by 0 bases and the J gene end by 9 bases; junction bases not matched to a gene: 8. This CDR3 comprises 16 residues.

This clonotype was seen a handful of times. This rearrangement joins TRBV7-8 to TRBJ1-6; D is ambiguous. This CDR3 region has 15 residues. With 5 bases removed from V and 0 bases from J, the gap between germline ends came to 8 bases. The germline CDR1 and CDR2 sequences are SGHVS and FQNEAQ. The CDR3 is CASSVESSYNSPLHF. CDR3 nucleotides: TGTGCCAGCAGCGTTGAAAGCTCCTATAATTCACCCCTCCACTTT.

Note on this clonotype: Given the absence of the conserved phenylalanine or tryptophan at the CDR3 end, a read error is likely. The rearrangement joins TRBV4-1 to TRBJ2-1, with D perhaps assigned TRBD1 or TRBD2 (6 bases each). This CDR3 has 14 residues. Germline CDR1 MGHRA, CDR2 YSYEKL. V lost 1 base and J 9 bases, leaving 13 bases between the germline ends. CDR3 protein: CASSQGFGGVEQFS. In DNA form, the CDR3 reads TGCGCCAGCAGCCAAGGGTTCGGGGGCGTTGAGCAGTTCTCC.

This clonotype has at least ten counts. The chain is built from TRBV12-3 or TRBV12-4 and TRBJ2-1; D may be TRBD2 (5 bases). V was trimmed by 4 bases and J by 2 bases, leaving 6 bases between them. The CDR3 is 13 residues long. The CDR3 DNA is TGTGCCAGCAGTTCCGGGACCTACAATGAGCAGTTCTTC. Translated: CASSSGTYNEQFF.

The chain is built from TRBV10-3 and TRBJ2-1; the D is unclear. This CDR3 is built from 13 residues. Germline V gene sequence: CDR1 ENHRY, CDR2 SYGVKD. Trimming pared 10 bases from V and 3 bases from J, leaving 13 bases between. The CDR3 here is CASDDPSYNEQFF. The CDR3, as DNA: TGTGCCAGCGACGACCCCAGCTACAATGAGCAGTTCTTC.

Here the CDR3 DNA reads TGTGCCAGCAGCGAGTATGGGTTGGACACCGGGGAGCTGTTTTTT. It is translated as CASSEYGLDTGELFF. V usage is TRBV9 and J usage is TRBJ2-2; D ambiguous. V lost 3 bases, J lost 3 bases, and 12 bases lay in between. CDR3 length: 15 amino acids. The germline V gene has CDR1 SGDLS and CDR2 YYNGEE. The complete variable domain, with remaining parts taken from reference TRBV9 and TRBJ2-2, reads DSGVTQTPKHLITATGQRVTLRCSPRSGDLSVYWYQQSLDQGLQFLIQYYNGEERAKGNILERFSAQQFPDLHSELNLSSLELGDSALYFCASSEYGLDTGELFFGEGSRLTVL.

DNA for the CDR3: TGTGCCAGCGGACAGGGGATACCCTACGAGCAGTACGTC. Its protein is CASGQGIPYEQYV. This chain connects TRBV6-2 or TRBV6-3 to TRBJ2-7; 9 bases are a match to TRBD1. Germline CDR1 reads MNHEY; CDR2 reads SVGEGT. The CDR3 has 13 residues. Trimming cost V 8 bases and J 2 bases; bases outside gene matches: 4.